The 9 T cell receptor beta chains reported below all come from one sample, sequenced in a study of OX40 agonist ivuxolimab in advanced cancers. Produced via immunoSEQ multiplex PCR; TCRdb's table is partial and in-frame only. In the table there are tens of thousands of clones, approximately 83% of which are singletons. The sample here was CD4+ or CD8+ T cells sorted from blood, taken in a trial of the OX40 agonist ivuxolimab. The receptor source for this set is an adult with an advanced solid tumor such as melanoma, head and neck, liver or kidney cancer.

The rearrangement uses TRBV7-2 and TRBJ2-5; 7 nucleotides match TRBD2. Germline V lookup: CDR1 SGHTA, CDR2 FQGNSA. The CDR3 consists of 12 residues. V trimming: 7 bases; J trimming: 2 bases; junction bases outside the gene matches: 1. CDR3 sequence (DNA): TGTGCCAGCACGGGACTACAAGAGACCCAGTACTTC. Protein product: CASTGLQETQYF.

The CDR3 DNA follows: TGTGCCAGCAGCGTAGGTCCTGCCAGCAATCAGCCCCAGCATTTT. This sequence encodes CASSVGPASNQPQHF. The rearrangement joins TRBV9 to TRBJ1-5, with no clear D. CDR1 is SGDLS, CDR2 YYNGEE, per germline. CDR3 length: 15 amino acids. Trimming shortened V by 0 bases and J by 1 base, and 8 bases separated the two germline ends.

The chain employs TRBV5-5 and TRBJ1-5, with a possible D match to TRBD1 (5 bases). This CDR3 spans 15 amino acids. From germline, CDR1 is SGHKS and CDR2 YYEKEE (reference sequence). Trimming removed 4 bases at V and 3 bases at J, with 14 bases between. As DNA, the CDR3 is TGTGCCAGCAGCCTCCATTGGGGGAACAATCAGCCCCAGCATTTT. Its translation is CASSLHWGNNQPQHF.

The chain combines TRBV6-6 with TRBJ2-1, with TRBD2 identical over 11 bases. The germline V gene encodes CDR1 MNHNY and CDR2 SVGAGI (reference sequence). Trimming at V came to 6 bases and at J to 0 bases, leaving 1 base not matched to a gene. The CDR3 extends over 15 amino acids. This CDR3 is CASRTSGTSYNEQFF. CDR3 in DNA: TGTGCCAGCAGGACTAGCGGGACCTCCTACAATGAGCAGTTCTTC.

V is TRBV15 and J is TRBJ2-5; 12 nucleotides agree with TRBD1. From germline, CDR1 is LNHNV and CDR2 YYDKDF (reference sequence). The J segment lost 5 bases and the V segment lost 2 bases, leaving 6 bases of the junction unmatched. The CDR3 extends over 16 amino acids. In nucleotides, the CDR3 is TGTGCCACCAGCAGATTGGGACAGGGGGCTGGGGAGACCCAGTACTTC. Residues: CATSRLGQGAGETQYF.

The V and J genes are TRBV5-1 and TRBJ1-5; no firm D call. The CDR3 runs 15 residues. Trimming removed 0 bases from V and 0 bases from J, with 7 bases in between. CDR1 is SGHRS and CDR2 is YFSETQ in the germline V gene. CDR3 nucleotides: TGCGCCAGCAGCTTGGAGGCAGATAGCAATCAGCCCCAGCATTTT. As protein: CASSLEADSNQPQHF.

In its sample, this clone was seen once. The CDR3 region is CASSAGQLEADTQYF. In DNA form, the CDR3 reads TGTGCCAGCAGTGCGGGACAGCTGGAGGCAGATACGCAGTATTTT. The gene calls are TRBV6-5 and TRBJ2-3; the D gene is possibly TRBD1 (7 bases). CDR3 length: 15 residues. The V gene lost 5 bases and the J gene lost 4 bases, with 16 bases spanning the gap. CDR1 is MNHEY and CDR2 is SVGAGI in the germline V gene.

V gene TRBV4-1 combines with J gene TRBJ2-7, with D possibly being TRBD1 (7 bases). Germline CDR1 is MGHRA and CDR2 is YSYEKL. CDR3 length equals 15 residues. V was pared by 4 bases and J by 3 bases, with 16 bases between. In DNA, the CDR3 is TGCGCCAGCAGCCCGTCGTGGCAGGGGGGCTACGAGCAGTACTTC. Translation: CASSPSWQGGYEQYF.

The CDR3 bases are TGTGCCAGCAGTCACAGGGGGATCCAAGAGACCCAGTACTTC. This codes for CASSHRGIQETQYF. The gene calls are TRBV27 and TRBJ2-5, with 8 bases matching TRBD1. Trimming at V came to 5 bases and at J to 1 base, leaving 3 bases not matched to a gene. The CDR3 loop spans 14 amino acids. The germline V gene encodes CDR1 MNHEY and CDR2 SMNVEV (reference sequence).